Listed below are T cell receptor beta chains from one sample, sequenced in a study of cytomegalovirus exposure and HLA in healthy donors. This table comes from immunoSEQ multiplex PCR, and its TCRdb copy is limited to in-frame clones, with some not included. The sample consists of about 190,000 clones, around four fifths of them appearing once. The source material was PBMCs. These TCRs come from a woman aged 45-65 years in good health and CMV-seropositive. CDR3s include the opening cysteine and the closing phenylalanine or tryptophan. Fields, in order: CDR3 length, clone size, D gene, J gene, V gene, CDR3 DNA, CDR3 protein. D genes are given only for firm matches. Some rows mark clone size as missing; the rest say once, few, many or name a class of expanded clone.

13 once . TRBJ2-3 TRBV7-2 TGTGCCAGCAGCTTGGCGGTGAAAGATACGCAGTATTTT CASSLAVKDTQYF
16 . . TRBJ2-4 TRBV7-2 TGTGCCAGCAGCTTATGGGGAGGCAACGCCAAAAACATTCAGTACTTC CASSLWGGNAKNIQYF
15 few TRBD1 TRBJ2-2 TRBV4-2 TGTGCCAGCAGCCCCGGGACAGGGGACACCGGGGAGCTGTTTTTT CASSPGTGDTGELFF
15 few . TRBJ2-2 TRBV10-2 TGCGCCAGCAGGGATACAGGGAGGAACACCGGGGAGCTGTTTTTT CASRDTGRNTGELFF
13 . TRBD1 TRBJ1-1 TRBV2 TGTGCCAGCGAAAGGGGGCGAAAGACTGAAGCTTTCTTT CASERGRKTEAFF
16 once TRBD2 TRBJ2-7 TRBV9 TGTGCCAGCAGCCCAACCCAGACTAGCGGGGGATATGAGCAGTACTTC CASSPTQTSGGYEQYF
15 . . TRBJ1-5 TRBV2 TGTGCCAGCAGCCTTGGGTCCGCGGGCAATCAGCCCCAGCATTTT CASSLGSAGNQPQHF
14 few TRBD1 TRBJ1-1 TRBV6-6 TGTGCCAGCAGGACGACAGGGGGAAATACTGAAGCTTTCTTT CASRTTGGNTEAFF
14 once TRBD2 TRBJ2-3 TRBV6-1 TGTGCCAGCAGCGAGCGGGGGAGCACAGATACGCAGTATTTT CASSERGSTDTQYF
16 . TRBD1 TRBJ1-4 TRBV5-1 TGCGCCAGCAGCGCGACAGGGGGAGGGATCGGTGAAAAACTGTTTTTT CASSATGGGIGEKLFF
15 . TRBD1 TRBJ1-1 TRBV2 TGTGCCAGCAGGACACAGGGGGCGAAGAACACTGAAGCTTTCTTT CASRTQGAKNTEAFF
14 . . TRBJ1-3 TRBV9 TGTGCCAGCAGCGTCGGGGGGAGCAAGGACACCATATATTTT CASSVGGSKDTIYF
13 . TRBD1 TRBJ2-2 TRBV19 TGTGCCAGTCACAGGGGAAACACCGGGGAGCTGTTTTTT CASHRGNTGELFF
14 . . TRBJ1-1 TRBV29-1 TGCAGCGCAGTCATAGGGACAAGGGTCGCTGAAGCTTTCTTT CSAVIGTRVAEAFF
15 . TRBD2 TRBJ2-7 TRBV2 TGTGCCAGTCAATCGGAGCGGGGGGCCACCTACGAGCAGTACTTC CASQSERGATYEQYF
14 . . TRBJ2-2 TRBV7-2 TGTGCCAGCAGCCGTATATCGAACACCGGGGAGCTGTTTTTT CASSRISNTGELFF
15 few TRBD1 TRBJ2-3 TRBV6-5 TGTGCCAGCAGCCTGGGACAGGGGCCTCACGGTACGCAGTATTTT CASSLGQGPHGTQYF
15 . TRBD1 TRBJ2-1 TRBV7-2 TGTGCCAGCAGCTTACAAGGACAGGCCTACAATGAGCAGTTCTTC CASSLQGQAYNEQFF
15 . TRBD1 TRBJ2-1 TRBV4-3 TGCGCCAGCAGCCAAGGTAGGGGGCCTTACAATGAGCAGTTCTTC CASSQGRGPYNEQFF
15 once . TRBJ1-6 TRBV19 TGTGCCAGTAGTAAGGGCCGGGACTCTAATTCACCCCTCCACTTT CASSKGRDSNSPLHF
11 . . TRBJ2-7 TRBV28 TGTGCCAGCAGTTTACGTTACGAGCAGTACTTC CASSLRYEQYF
14 . TRBD1 TRBJ1-6 TRBV5-1 TGCGCCAGCAGCCCGGGACAGGAAAATTCACCCCTCCACTTT CASSPGQENSPLHF
12 . TRBD1 TRBJ1-4 TRBV14 TGTGCCAGCAGCCAAGTACAGGGGAAACTGTTTTTT CASSQVQGKLFF
15 . . TRBJ2-3 TRBV5-1 TGCGCCAGCAGCCAGCTTGGACATAGCACAGATACGCAGTATTTT CASSQLGHSTDTQYF
15 . . TRBJ2-1 TRBV11-1 TGTGCCAGCAGCCGAACAGGGAGCTCCTACAATGAGCAGTTCTTC CASSRTGSSYNEQFF
15 . . TRBJ2-1 TRBV4-2 TGTGCCAGCAGCCAAGTGGGTTCAGCGGTCGTTGAGCAGTTCTTC CASSQVGSAVVEQFF
15 . TRBD2 TRBJ2-1 TRBV19 TGTGCCAGTAGTTCGACTAGCGGGGGCTACAATGAGCAGTTCTTC CASSSTSGGYNEQFF
13 . TRBD1 TRBJ1-2 TRBV6-6 TGTGCCAGCAGCGGGGGACAGGCCTATGGCTACACCTTC CASSGGQAYGYTF
15 . TRBD1 TRBJ1-1 TRBV9 TGTGCCAGCAGCGTTTCCTCAGAGGGGGCCACTGAAGCTTTCTTT CASSVSSEGATEAFF
14 . TRBD1 TRBJ1-4 TRBV2 TGTGCCAGCGGCGAGACAGGGATAAATGAAAAACTGTTTTTT CASGETGINEKLFF
15 . TRBD1 TRBJ2-7 TRBV19 TGTGCCAGTAGTCCTACAGGGGGACCCTCCTACGAGCAGTACTTC CASSPTGGPSYEQYF
15 . . TRBJ2-2 TRBV7-2 TGTGCCAGCAGCTTAGTGACAGGGAGGACCGGGGAGCTGTTTTTT CASSLVTGRTGELFF
14 . TRBD1 TRBJ1-1 TRBV6-5 TGTGCCAGCAGTTCCGGACAGGTGAAAACTGAAGCTTTCTTT CASSSGQVKTEAFF
14 . . TRBJ2-3 TRBV30 TGTGCCTGGAGTGTAAGGGGGGGTACAGATACGCAGTATTTT CAWSVRGGTDTQYF
19 . TRBD2 TRBJ2-3 TRBV13 TGTGCCAGCAGCACCCGCGCACTAAGCGGGGGGCCTCGCACAGATACGCAGTATTTT CASSTRALSGGPRTDTQYF
14 . . TRBJ2-1 TRBV29-1 TGCAGCGTTGAGGGCAGACACTCCTACAATGAGCAGTTCTTC CSVEGRHSYNEQFF
12 . TRBD1 TRBJ2-7 TRBV29-1 TGCAGCGTTGTCAACAGGGGGAGGGAGCAGTACTTC CSVVNRGREQYF
14 . . TRBJ2-7 TRBV6-6 TGTGCCAGCAGTTATCGGGGGGCCTCCTACGAGCAGTACTTC CASSYRGASYEQYF
14 . . TRBJ1-1 TRBV6-5 TGTGCCAGCAGTGAATGGCGGCAGAACACTGAAGCTTTCTTT CASSEWRQNTEAFF
18 . . TRBJ2-3 TRBV9 TGTGCCAGCAGCGTCTCTCTCCCTCGGACTAACTGGGCGGATACGCAGTATTTT CASSVSLPRTNWADTQYF
14 . . TRBJ1-6 TRBV6-6 TGTGCCAGCAGATCAAGACAGAATAATTCACCCCTCCACTTT CASRSRQNNSPLHF
19 once TRBD2 TRBJ2-2 TRBV4-2 TGTGCCAGCAGCCCTCCGCCGCGTACTAGCGGGGTAGACACCGGGGAGCTGTTTTTT CASSPPPRTSGVDTGELFF
14 . TRBD2 TRBJ2-3 TRBV5-1 TGCGCCAGCAGCCAGCGGGGGGCCACAGATACGCAGTATTTT CASSQRGATDTQYF
15 . . TRBJ2-7 TRBV6-6 TGTGCCAGCAGTTATGGCCACGACAGACCCTACGAGCAGTACTTC CASSYGHDRPYEQYF
17 once . TRBJ1-2 TRBV6-1 TGTGCCATCAGTGAGTCCAGTCGCGGGGTAGGAAACTATGGCTACACCTTC CAISESSRGVGNYGYTF
15 few . TRBJ2-7 TRBV6-5 TGTGCCAGCAGCCCTCAAGGGCAGGGTGTCGACGAGCAGTACTTC CASSPQGQGVDEQYF
20 . TRBD2 TRBJ2-3 TRBV7-3 TGTGCCAGCAGCCTTAGAGGGATCGTCGGGCGGGGGGGCGTGACAGATACGCAGTATTTT CASSLRGIVGRGGVTDTQYF
18 few . TRBJ2-6 TRBV4-2 TGTGCCAGCAGCCAAGATGAGGGTCGCAGCTCTGGGGCCAACGTCCTGACTTTC CASSQDEGRSSGANVLTF
15 . . TRBJ1-2 TRBV29-1 TGCAGCGTTAGAGGCACACTTTTAGCTAACTATGGCTACACCTTC CSVRGTLLANYGYTF
12 . . TRBJ1-1 TRBV29-1 TGCAGCGGTGACAGGTCAGACACTGAAGCTTTCTTT CSGDRSDTEAFF
14 . . TRBJ2-2 TRBV2 TGTGCCAGCAGTGACAGGGGGGCTACCGGGGAGCTGTTTTTT CASSDRGATGELFF
14 . . TRBJ2-7 TRBV7-9 TGTGCCAGCAGTTGGGCAGGGAACTCCTACGAGCAGTACTTC CASSWAGNSYEQYF
14 . . TRBJ2-5 TRBV5-4 TGTGCCAGCAGCCCCCGGGACTTCCAAGAGACCCAGTACTTC CASSPRDFQETQYF
13 . . TRBJ2-5 TRBV7-2 TGTGCCAGCAGCCGAGGGGGCCAAGAGACCCAGTACTTC CASSRGGQETQYF
16 . TRBD1 TRBJ1-4 TRBV5-8 TGTGCCAGCAGCTTGGGGACAGGGTCAACTAATGAAAAACTGTTTTTT CASSLGTGSTNEKLFF